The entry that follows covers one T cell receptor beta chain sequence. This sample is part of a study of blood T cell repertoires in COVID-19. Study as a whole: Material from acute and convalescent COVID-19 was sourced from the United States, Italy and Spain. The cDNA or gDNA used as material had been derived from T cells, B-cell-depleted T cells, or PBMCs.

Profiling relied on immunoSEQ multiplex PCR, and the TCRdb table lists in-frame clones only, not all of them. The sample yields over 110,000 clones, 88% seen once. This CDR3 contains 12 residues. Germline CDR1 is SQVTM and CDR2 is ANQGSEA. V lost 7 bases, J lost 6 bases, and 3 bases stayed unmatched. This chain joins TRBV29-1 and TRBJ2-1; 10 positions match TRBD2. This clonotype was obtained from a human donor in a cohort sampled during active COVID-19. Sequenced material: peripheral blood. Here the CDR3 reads CSGIAGGNEQFF. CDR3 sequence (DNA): TGCAGCGGAATAGCGGGGGGCAATGAGCAGTTCTTC.